A single TCR beta chain is shown here with its context. The data were obtained in a study of human T cells and chemical hapten exposure. At the level of the study: TCR yields differed between samples (mainly from small differences in pooled library volume).

Via MiXCR, TCRdb re-called the 5' RACE reads, giving one row per CDR3 protein. The data show over 70,000 distinct CDR3 sequences, 15% seen once. The CDR3 contains 19 residues. The V end lost 0 bases, the J end lost 3 bases, and 22 bases lay between the germline ends. Germline CDR1 SGHRS, CDR2 YFSETQ. Researchers extracted total RNA from unfractionated whole blood. This clonotype was sampled from a female donor in good health. The V call is TRBV5-1, the J call TRBJ2-1; TRBD2 might be the D (5 bases). Written as DNA, the CDR3 is TGCGCCAGCAGCTTGGTCCATACTAGTTCAATGGACTTCTACAATGAGCAGTTCTTC. This gives the protein CASSLVHTSSMDFYNEQFF.